The 21 T cell receptor beta chains listed next were all sequenced from one sample in a study of T cell responses to AZD1222 COVID-19 vaccine. TCRdb's copy holds only in-frame clones and misses some; the assay was immunoSEQ multiplex PCR. In the table there are roughly 150,000 clones, 90% to 95% of which are singletons. The sequencing here drew on peripheral blood, taken on day 0 of AZD1222 vaccination. Every receptor here comes from an adult in good health.

The chain has TRBV30 and TRBJ1-1; perhaps TRBD1 as D (5 bases). Trimming stripped 2 bases from V and 1 base from J, with 11 bases between. The V gene's germline CDR1 is GTSNPN and CDR2 SVGIG (reference sequence). The length of the CDR3 is 14 residues. The CDR3 loop is CAWSWGRTNTEAFF. In nucleotides, the CDR3 is TGTGCCTGGAGTTGGGGACGCACGAACACTGAAGCTTTCTTT.

The chain is built from TRBV20-1 and TRBJ2-5; no clear D. Germline V lookup: CDR1 DFQATT, CDR2 SNEGSKA (reference sequence). V was cut by 6 bases and J by 7 bases, with 12 bases left in between. This CDR3 spans 11 amino acids. The CDR3 DNA is TGCAGTGCCCCTCTTGTTGGGACCCAGTACTTC. Translation: CSAPLVGTQYF.

As DNA, the CDR3 is TGTGCCAGCAGCTCATTTAGCTCCTACAATGAGCAGTTCTTC. This sequence encodes CASSSFSSYNEQFF. The chain carries TRBV6-6 and TRBJ2-1, with D unclear. The CDR3 runs 14 residues. V lost 6 bases to trimming and J lost 0 bases, with 9 bases between them. The germline V gene has CDR1 MNHNY and CDR2 SVGAGI (reference sequence).

This sequence joins TRBV10-3 and TRBJ1-1, with TRBD1 as a possible D gene (5 bases). Germline V gives CDR1 ENHRY, CDR2 SYGVKD. The CDR3 extends over 13 amino acids. V was pared by 6 bases and J by 6 bases, with 14 bases between. Here the CDR3 DNA reads TGTGCCATCAGGCCCGGGGGAGGCCCTGAAGCTTTCTTT. Translating gives CAIRPGGGPEAFF.

The V and J genes are TRBV6-6 and TRBJ2-7, with 9 bases that match TRBD1. V trimming: 2 bases; J trimming: 4 bases; junction bases outside the gene matches: 9. Germline lookup yields CDR1 MNHNY and CDR2 SVGAGI (reference sequence). There are 16 residues in the CDR3. The CDR3 region is CASSYGSGTGNYEQYF. In DNA, the CDR3 is TGTGCCAGCAGTTACGGATCCGGGACAGGGAATTACGAGCAGTACTTC.

This chain connects TRBV5-1 to TRBJ1-5; D perhaps matches TRBD1 (5 bases). The V gene's germline CDR1 is SGHRS and CDR2 YFSETQ. This CDR3 comprises 15 residues. With 0 bases removed from V and 6 bases from J, the gap between germline ends came to 13 bases. CDR3 DNA: TGCGCCAGCAGCTTGGTTGGAGGGGACCGTCAGCCCCAGCATTTT. Translation gives CASSLVGGDRQPQHF.

This rearrangement joins TRBV7-9 to TRBJ1-1; D remains ambiguous. V gave up 6 bases and J gave up 7 bases, with 15 bases separating them. Germline V gives CDR1 SEHNR, CDR2 FQNEAQ (reference sequence). The CDR3 has 13 amino acids. The CDR3 nucleotides read TGTGCCAGCAGGGCTGGCACCGACCTTGAAGCTTTCTTT. Protein: CASRAGTDLEAFF.

This sequence joins TRBV29-1 and TRBJ1-1; 9 nucleotides agree with TRBD1. The junction had 5 bases not matched to a gene; V was cut back by 4 bases and J by 2 bases. The CDR3 totals 14 residues. The germline gives CDR1 SQVTM, CDR2 ANQGSEA. CDR3 sequence: CSVALTGGNTEAFF. In DNA, the CDR3 is TGCAGCGTTGCCCTTACAGGGGGCAACACTGAAGCTTTCTTT.

J is TRBJ1-6 and V is TRBV5-1, with a weak D call TRBD1 (6 bases). Trimming removed 5 bases from V and 10 bases from J, with 19 bases in between. Germline V gene sequence: CDR1 SGHRS, CDR2 YFSETQ. The CDR3 is 15 amino acids. CDR3 in amino acids: CASRRDSLGGSPLHF. CDR3 bases: TGCGCCAGCAGACGCGACAGTTTAGGGGGGTCACCCCTCCACTTT.

The V gene is TRBV5-1, the J gene TRBJ1-6; maybe TRBD1 (5 bases). CDR1 and CDR2 from the germline V gene are SGHRS and YFSETQ. The ends were cut back, 1 base at V and 7 bases at J, with 12 bases in the middle. The CDR3 contains 15 residues. CDR3 region: CASSLSDSGNSPLHF. For the CDR3, the DNA is TGCGCCAGCAGCTTGAGTGACAGCGGCAATTCACCCCTCCACTTT.

V is TRBV4-2 and J is TRBJ1-3; D not certain. In germline, CDR1 is LGHNA, CDR2 YNFKEQ. The CDR3 has 15 amino acids. V was pared by 6 bases and J by 4 bases, with 16 bases between. This CDR3 is CASSLSRAPGNTIYF. For the CDR3, the DNA is TGTGCCAGCAGTTTATCCCGGGCCCCAGGAAACACCATATATTTT.

This sequence joins TRBV2 and TRBJ1-4; 7 nucleotides match TRBD1. J gave up 6 bases and V 2 bases, and 3 bases lay outside the gene matches. Germline lookup yields CDR1 SNHLY and CDR2 FYNNEI. The CDR3 has 14 amino acids. CDR3 sequence (DNA): TGTGCCAGCAGTGAAAACAGGGGATATGAAAAACTGTTTTTT. Protein: CASSENRGYEKLFF. The full variable domain, its missing parts supplied by reference TRBV2 and TRBJ1-4, is EPEVTQTPSHQVTQMGQEVILRCVPISNHLYFYWYRQILGQKVEFLVSFYNNEISEKSEIFDDQFSVERPDGSNFTLKIRSTKLEDSAMYFCASSENRGYEKLFFGSGTQLSVL.

This chain joins TRBV2 and TRBJ1-5, with TRBD1 matching 7 bases. Losses at the gene ends were 10 bases for V and 3 bases for J; bases not matched to a gene: 12. The CDR3 is made up of 15 amino acids. CDR1 and CDR2 from the germline V gene are SNHLY and FYNNEI. DNA of the CDR3: TGTGCCACCGGTCCCGGGACAGCAGTCAATCAGCCCCAGCATTTT. Amino acids: CATGPGTAVNQPQHF.

V and J are TRBV18 and TRBJ1-2; maybe TRBD1 (6 bases). CDR1 and CDR2 (germline): KGHSH, LQKENI. The CDR3 contains 13 residues. Trimming stripped 6 bases from V and 1 base from J, with 9 bases between. Written as DNA, the CDR3 is TGTGCCAGCTCTCAACAGGGTAACTATGGCTACACCTTC. Its protein product is CASSQQGNYGYTF.

The gene calls are TRBV19 and TRBJ2-2; D is undetermined. Germline V gives CDR1 LNHDA, CDR2 SQIVND (reference sequence). The CDR3 is made up of 13 amino acids. Deletions cut 2 bases from V and 6 bases from J, with 7 bases between. CDR3 nucleotides: TGTGCCAGTAGTATAAGGGAAGCCGGGGAGCTGTTTTTT. As protein: CASSIREAGELFF. Complete variable domain (other parts from reference TRBV19 and TRBJ2-2): DGGITQSPKYLFRKEGQNVTLSCEQNLNHDAMYWYRQDPGQGLRLIYYSQIVNDFQKGDIAEGYSVSREKKESFPLTVTSAQKNPTAFYLCASSIREAGELFFGEGSRLTVL.

The genes are TRBV16 and TRBJ1-2; D may be TRBD1 (5 bases). Trimming removed 1 base from V and 6 bases from J, with 12 bases in between. The CDR3 has 14 amino acids. Germline-derived CDR1 and CDR2 are KGHSY and FQNENV. The CDR3 DNA sequence: TGTGCCAGCAGCCAATTCAGGGAGGCGAATGGCTACACCTTC. It codes for CASSQFREANGYTF. Filled out from reference TRBV16 and TRBJ1-2, the complete variable domain reads GEEVAQTPKHLVRGEGQKAKLYCAPIKGHSYVFWYQQVLKNEFKFLISFQNENVFDETGMPKERFSAKCLPNSPCSLEIQATKLEDSAVYFCASSQFREANGYTFGSGTRLTVV.

This chain links TRBV7-9 with TRBJ2-7; no reliable D call. Germline CDR1 and CDR2: SEHNR and FQNEAQ (reference sequence). The CDR3 loop spans 14 amino acids. V lost 1 base and J 2 bases, leaving 9 bases between the germline ends. In nucleotides, the CDR3 is TGTGCCAGCAGCTTAGTCAACAGACCCTACGAGCAGTACTTC. Residues: CASSLVNRPYEQYF.

CDR3 nucleotide sequence: TGTGCTAGTGGCCGGACCTACAATCAGCCCCAGCATTTT. It encodes CASGRTYNQPQHF. This chain links TRBV12-5 with TRBJ1-5; D remains unclear. Germline values: CDR1 LGHNT, CDR2 FRNRAP. Trimming left V 6 bases short and J 3 bases short, with 9 bases between. The CDR3 length is 13 residues.

CDR3 region: CASSGGQDQPQHF. The CDR3 nucleotides read TGTGCCAGCTCAGGGGGGCAGGATCAGCCCCAGCATTTT. This chain links TRBV18 with TRBJ1-5, with D possibly TRBD1 on 6 matching bases. CDR1 KGHSH and CDR2 LQKENI come from the germline V gene. The germline V and J ends were trimmed by 5 bases and 5 bases, with 10 bases remaining between them. The CDR3 runs to 13 residues.

V usage is TRBV29-1 and J usage is TRBJ2-2, with D possibly TRBD2 on 5 matching bases. V lost 6 bases and J 5 bases, leaving 16 bases between the germline ends. The CDR3 covers 14 residues. From germline, CDR1 is SQVTM and CDR2 ANQGSEA. Here the CDR3 DNA reads TGCAGCGTCCGGGATCTAACAAAAACCGGGGAGCTGTTTTTT. Translation: CSVRDLTKTGELFF.

The chain has TRBV5-4 and TRBJ2-1; 9 bases agree with TRBD1. The CDR3 length is 16 residues. V was clipped by 0 bases and J by 4 bases; unmatched bases: 5. Germline assignment: CDR1 SGHNT and CDR2 YYREEE (reference sequence). The CDR3 spells CASSLEPGQGYNEQFF. The CDR3 DNA sequence: TGTGCCAGCAGCTTGGAACCGGGACAGGGATACAATGAGCAGTTCTTC.